The sequence of this T cell receptor beta chain was determined in a study of beta chain features in type 1 diabetes. The study reverse transcribed the entire isolated RNA, so it sequenced expressed TCRB transcripts. TCRdb's copy holds only in-frame clones and misses some; the assay was immunoSEQ multiplex PCR. Of 230,000 or so clones listed, around 16% are singletons. A note on this clone: Its antigen is currently unknown.

Every donor had blood drawn once into heparin, approximately 120 mL on average. Naive, central memory, regulatory and stem cell-like memory cells within the CD4+ compartment were sorted using CD45RO/CCR7/CD25/CD127/CD95/CD27. General observations from the study: Shorter TCRB CDR3s, moderately but significantly so, marked every one of the four CD4+ subsets in Type 1 diabetes patients. VDJ junctions from type 1 diabetes patients carried fewer insertions and larger deletions. The naive, central memory and Treg TCRB repertoires looked more alike in patients than they did in healthy donors.

The J segment lost 1 base and the V segment lost 5 bases, leaving 10 bases of the junction unmatched. This CDR3 has 17 residues. Per germline, CDR1 MNHEY and CDR2 SMNVEV (reference sequence). The genes are TRBV27 and TRBJ2-3; 9 nucleotides agree with TRBD2. This clonotype originated in a man aged 30 to 45 with type 1 diabetes. The material sequenced was naive CD4+ T cells from blood. The DNA for the CDR3 is TGTGCCAGCAGTCCCCCCCTAGCGGGGACACGCACAGATACGCAGTATTTT. This translates into CASSPPLAGTRTDTQYF.